One and the same sample provided the 29 T cell receptor beta chains below, sequenced in a study of T-cell reconstitution after alpha-beta-depleted transplantation in children. Preparation of the TCRbeta library involved a method that used unique molecular identifiers. TCRdb passed the PCR reads through MiXCR, listing each CDR3 protein once. The table shows 55,000 to 70,000 distinct CDR3 sequences, with 11% occurring only once. The sequenced sample was PBMCs, obtained before TCRalphabeta/CD19-depleted stem cell transplant. All receptors come from a boy younger than 18 with acute myeloid leukemia, due to receive a stem cell transplant.

This clonotype has a count of ten or more. This chain uses TRBV11-2 with TRBJ2-7, with D perhaps being TRBD1 or TRBD2 (5 bases each). The CDR3 consists of 14 residues. CDR1 is SGHAT, CDR2 FQNNGV, per germline. V lost 6 bases and J 2 bases, leaving 14 bases between the germline ends. CDR3 DNA: TGTGCCAGCAGTCAAACCGGGACGGCCTACGAGCAGTACGTC. This gives the protein CASSQTGTAYEQYV.

In its sample, this clonotype was seen many times. This chain connects TRBV3-1 to TRBJ2-6, with a weak D call TRBD1 (6 bases). V lost 7 bases and J lost 1, with 20 bases in between. Germline lookup yields CDR1 LGHDT and CDR2 YNNKEL (reference sequence). This CDR3 has 18 amino acids. In DNA form, the CDR3 reads TGTGCCAGCAAACCGGACAGTAATAGAAAATCTGGGGCCAACGTCCTGACTTTC. Its protein is CASKPDSNRKSGANVLTF.

This clonotype was detected ten times or more. The rearrangement joins TRBV20-1 to TRBJ2-1, with D possibly called TRBD1 or TRBD2 (5 bases each). V lost 0 bases, J lost 6 bases, and 18 bases lay in between. The germline V gene has CDR1 DFQATT and CDR2 SNEGSKA (reference sequence). CDR3 length equals 16 residues. The CDR3 DNA is TGCAGTGCTAGAGATCACGGAAGGGGACCTACCAATGAGCAGTTCTTC. Residues: CSARDHGRGPTNEQFF.

This clonotype has at least ten counts. CDR3 nucleotide sequence: TGCGCCAGCAGCTTCGGACAGATCTCGAACACCGGGGAGCTGTTTTTT. Residues: CASSFGQISNTGELFF. The chain employs TRBV5-1 and TRBJ2-2; D perhaps matches TRBD1 (6 bases). With 2 bases removed from V and 0 bases from J, the gap between germline ends came to 11 bases. Per germline, CDR1 SGHRS and CDR2 YFSETQ. The CDR3 length is 16 residues. Full variable domain (missing parts from reference TRBV5-1 and TRBJ2-2): KAGVTQTPRYLIKTRGQQVTLSCSPISGHRSVSWYQQTPGQGLQFLFEYFSETQRNKGNFPGRFSGRQFSNSRSEMNVSTLELGDSALYLCASSFGQISNTGELFFGEGSRLTVL.

With regard to this clonotype: A much more abundant neighbour one base away suggests this may be a read error. The chain combines TRBV28 with TRBJ1-3; D is perhaps TRBD1 (5 bases). V was cut by 10 bases and J by 0 bases, with 16 bases left in between. The CDR3 spans 15 residues. Germline CDR1 is MDHEN and CDR2 is SYDVKM. This chain's CDR3 is CAISPDSTSGNTIYF. CDR3 sequence (DNA): TGTGCCATCAGCCCCGACAGTACCTCTGGAAACACCATATATTTT. Full variable domain (missing parts from reference TRBV28 and TRBJ1-3): DVKVTQSSRYLVKRTGEKVFLECVQDMDHENMFWYRQDPGLGLRLIYFSYDVKMKEKGDIPEGYSVSREKKERFSLILESASTNQTSMYLCAISPDSTSGNTIYFGEGSWLTVV.

This clonotype turned up a few times. The chain has TRBV29-1 and TRBJ1-1; the D gene is possibly TRBD1 (5 bases). The CDR3 has 15 amino acids. Germline CDR1 SQVTM, CDR2 ANQGSEA. V was cut by 2 bases and J by 1 base, with 14 bases left in between. In DNA form, the CDR3 reads TGCAGCGTTGAAAGGGACGCGAGGACGAACACTGAAGCTTTCTTT. Protein sequence: CSVERDARTNTEAFF.

This clonotype was counted ten times or more. The chain uses TRBV20-1 and TRBJ2-7; D not certain. Germline V gives CDR1 DFQATT, CDR2 SNEGSKA (reference sequence). Trimming removed 3 bases from V and 4 bases from J, with 7 bases in between. This CDR3 is built from 11 residues. The CDR3 loop reads CSARIGYEQYF. CDR3 sequence (DNA): TGCAGTGCTAGGATAGGGTACGAGCAGTACTTC.

Comment on this clonotype: A much larger clone lies one base from this, so it may be a read error. This chain connects TRBV12-3 or TRBV12-4 to TRBJ2-1; possible D gene TRBD2, 8 bases. This CDR3 comprises 16 residues. The CDR3 reads CASSQGGGGYYDEQFF. The CDR3 region has the DNA TGTGCCAGCAGCCAGGGGGGCGGGGGGTACTACGATGAGCAGTTCTTC.

This clonotype was counted many times. The V call is TRBV28, the J call TRBJ2-2, with D tentatively TRBD1 (6 bases). This CDR3 has 20 residues. Trimming took off 3 bases at V and 1 base at J, with 24 bases between the two ends. CDR1 is MDHEN, CDR2 SYDVKM, per germline. CDR3 region: CASSLATLRLGAQNTGELFF. CDR3 bases: TGTGCCAGCAGTTTGGCGACGTTAAGATTGGGGGCTCAGAACACCGGGGAGCTGTTTTTT.

Many counts were recorded for this clonotype. V is TRBV11-1 and J is TRBJ2-3; 10 bases line up with TRBD2. The CDR3 extends over 18 amino acids. CDR1 is SGHAT and CDR2 is FQDESV in the germline V gene (reference sequence). V shed 5 bases and J 0 bases; nucleotides not matched to a gene: 11. CDR3 residues: CASSPLLLAGASTDTQYF. The CDR3 DNA follows: TGTGCCAGCAGCCCTCTCCTCCTAGCGGGAGCTAGCACAGATACGCAGTATTTT.

This clonotype counts as medium-sized (0.01 to 0.1%). The V gene is TRBV27, the J gene TRBJ2-6; tentative D call: TRBD2 (5 bases). Looked up from germline, CDR1 is MNHEY and CDR2 is SMNVEV (reference sequence). The CDR3 consists of 18 residues. V was pared by 3 bases and J by 0 bases, with 15 bases between. The CDR3 DNA follows: TGTGCCAGCAGTTTCCGAGGGCCCCGTTTCTCTGGGGCCAACGTCCTGACTTTC. The encoded protein is CASSFRGPRFSGANVLTF.

The chain combines TRBV12-3 or TRBV12-4 with TRBJ1-5; a weak D match, TRBD1 (6 bases). V dropped 8 bases and J dropped 6 bases, with 20 bases sitting between them. The CDR3 length is 15 residues. The CDR3 sequence is CASRPGHASVQPQHF. CDR3 sequence (DNA): TGTGCCAGCCGTCCGGGACACGCAAGTGTTCAGCCCCAGCATTTT.

This clonotype was counted ten times or more. The chain uses TRBV5-1 and TRBJ2-5; no clear D gene. In germline, CDR1 is SGHRS, CDR2 YFSETQ. This CDR3 is built from 12 residues. V lost 5 bases, J lost 5 bases, and 10 bases lay in between. The CDR3 DNA sequence: TGCGCCAGCAGGGGGATCATGGAGACCCAGTACTTC. This codes for CASRGIMETQYF.

This clonotype was detected ten times or more. The J gene is TRBJ2-3, the V gene TRBV20-1, with D perhaps matching TRBD2 (6 bases). The CDR3 spans 15 residues. V shed 6 bases and J shed 2 bases, with 18 bases lying between them. CDR1 and CDR2 from the germline V gene are DFQATT and SNEGSKA (reference sequence). DNA for the CDR3: TGCAGTGCCGCGGAGGGTGGTACCCTCACAGATACGCAGTATTTT. This translates into CSAAEGGTLTDTQYF.

This chain joins TRBV20-1 and TRBJ2-1; no clear D. The CDR3 has 14 amino acids. Trimming cost V 1 base and J 0 bases, with 7 bases left between them. Germline CDR1 is DFQATT and CDR2 is SNEGSKA (reference sequence). The CDR3 spells CSARVPSSYNEQFF. The CDR3 DNA follows: TGCAGTGCTAGAGTGCCTAGCTCCTACAATGAGCAGTTCTTC.

This clonotype has a handful of counts. The CDR3 spells CASTLGLRRSPLHF. As DNA, the CDR3 is TGTGCCAGCACCCTCGGGTTAAGACGTTCACCCCTCCACTTT. The gene calls are TRBV12-3 or TRBV12-4 and TRBJ1-6; D ambiguous. CDR3 length: 14 amino acids. The ends were cut back, 7 bases at V and 9 bases at J, with 16 bases in the middle.

This clonotype was seen repeatedly, ten times or more. This chain joins TRBV20-1 and TRBJ1-1; tentatively, D is TRBD1 (5 bases). The CDR3 extends over 16 amino acids. V gave up 3 bases and J gave up 8 bases, with 25 bases separating them. Germline V CDR1 and CDR2: DFQATT, SNEGSKA (reference sequence). CDR3 DNA sequence: TGCAGTGCTAGCCCGGGCCGGGGTGGGGGTAAGAAGGAAGCTTTCTTT. Amino acids: CSASPGRGGGKKEAFF.

Many counts were recorded for this clonotype. This sequence joins TRBV6-5 and TRBJ2-2, with no clear D. Germline CDR1 is MNHEY and CDR2 is SVGAGI. Trimming shortened V by 2 bases and J by 0 bases, and 7 bases separated the two germline ends. This CDR3 spans 15 amino acids. CDR3 DNA: TGTGCCAGCAGTTACCCGGAGCCGAACACCGGGGAGCTGTTTTTT. Its translation is CASSYPEPNTGELFF.

This clonotype occurred many times. The chain recombines TRBV12-3 or TRBV12-4 with TRBJ2-5; no clear D. Trimming cost V 3 bases and J 4 bases, with 3 bases left between them. The CDR3 has 11 amino acids. CDR3: CASSFGETQYF. CDR3 sequence (DNA): TGTGCCAGCAGTTTCGGAGAGACCCAGTACTTC.

The chain carries TRBV30 and TRBJ2-1; no clear D gene. V was pared by 1 base and J by 8 bases, with 9 bases between. CDR1 is GTSNPN, CDR2 SVGIG, per germline (reference sequence). The CDR3 has 12 amino acids. The DNA of the CDR3 is TGTGCCTGGAGTGACCAGGACCATGAGCAGTTCTTC. This sequence encodes CAWSDQDHEQFF.

At least ten counts were recorded for this clonotype. This sequence joins TRBV24-1 and TRBJ2-2; D unclear. V lost 1 base, J lost 7 bases, and 12 bases lay in between. This CDR3 contains 15 residues. CDR1 is KGHDR and CDR2 is SFDVKD in the germline V gene. CDR3 loop: CATSDLGQKIGELFF. The CDR3 DNA sequence: TGTGCCACCAGTGATTTAGGCCAGAAAATCGGGGAGCTGTTTTTT.

This clonotype was seen repeatedly, ten times or more. The V and J genes are TRBV29-1 and TRBJ2-7; D ambiguous. V was pared by 2 bases and J by 6 bases, with 8 bases between. Per the germline V gene, CDR1 is SQVTM and CDR2 is ANQGSEA. The CDR3 consists of 11 residues. CDR3 in amino acids: CSVERVGEQYF. In nucleotides, the CDR3 is TGCAGCGTTGAAAGGGTAGGCGAGCAGTACTTC.

This clonotype appeared many times. V and J are TRBV25-1 and TRBJ2-1; maybe TRBD1 (5 bases). Trimming cost V 6 bases and J 8 bases, with 23 bases left between them. Germline CDR1 MGHDK, CDR2 SYGVNS. The CDR3 covers 16 residues. The CDR3 is CASSWGHPFRNYEQFF. DNA for the CDR3: TGTGCCAGCAGCTGGGGCCACCCATTCAGAAACTATGAGCAGTTCTTC.

This clonotype was seen ten or more times. The V and J genes are TRBV7-2 and TRBJ2-5; D is unresolved. Germline V gene data show CDR1 as SGHTA and CDR2 as FQGNSA. There are 14 residues in the CDR3. The ends were cut back, 4 bases at V and 7 bases at J, with 16 bases in the middle. The CDR3 coding sequence is TGTGCCAGCAGCTCCATTCCCCTAGAGGTGACCCAGTACTTC. It translates to CASSSIPLEVTQYF.

This clonotype has at least ten counts. The chain joins TRBV5-1 to TRBJ1-1; tentative D call: TRBD1 (5 bases). Germline V CDR1 and CDR2: SGHRS, YFSETQ. Trimming shortened V by 3 bases and J by 3 bases, and 12 bases separated the two germline ends. The CDR3 runs to 14 residues. The CDR3 bases are TGCGCCAGCAGCTCGGGGGACTTAGACACTGAAGCTTTCTTT. It translates to CASSSGDLDTEAFF.

This clonotype appeared many times. This sequence joins TRBV29-1 and TRBJ2-1; a possible D gene is TRBD2 (6 bases). V lost 3 bases to trimming and J lost 5 bases, with 8 bases between them. CDR1 and CDR2 (germline): SQVTM, ANQGSEA. The CDR3 contains 12 residues. The CDR3 DNA is TGCAGCGTTGAGCGGGAAGACAATGAGCAGTTCTTC. Protein: CSVEREDNEQFF.

This clonotype appeared many times. The rearrangement uses TRBV5-1 and TRBJ2-3; no clear D. CDR1 is SGHRS, CDR2 YFSETQ, per germline. CDR3 length equals 13 residues. Trimming left V 6 bases short and J 4 bases short, with 12 bases between. CDR3 sequence (DNA): TGCGCCAGCACGCCCCCAGCGCCAGATACGCAGTATTTT. Translation: CASTPPAPDTQYF. The full variable domain, rest sourced from reference TRBV5-1 and TRBJ2-3, is KAGVTQTPRYLIKTRGQQVTLSCSPISGHRSVSWYQQTPGQGLQFLFEYFSETQRNKGNFPGRFSGRQFSNSRSEMNVSTLELGDSALYLCASTPPAPDTQYFGPGTRLTVL.

This clonotype was counted ten times or more. V usage is TRBV20-1 and J usage is TRBJ2-7; no definite D call. The CDR3 spans 12 residues. The V end lost 3 bases, the J end lost 1 base, and 7 bases lay between the germline ends. Per the germline V gene, CDR1 is DFQATT and CDR2 is SNEGSKA (reference sequence). The CDR3 DNA sequence: TGCAGTGCTAGGGACCGTTCCTACGAGCAGTACTTC. Amino acid sequence: CSARDRSYEQYF.

This clonotype was recorded at least ten times. The V call is TRBV12-3 or TRBV12-4, the J call TRBJ2-3; 13 nucleotides line up with TRBD2. The CDR3 sequence is 18 residues long. V was pared by 6 bases and J by 1 base, with 10 bases of the junction left unmatched. The CDR3 is CASRARTSGRSGTDTQYF. The DNA of the CDR3 is TGTGCCAGCAGGGCCCGGACTAGCGGGAGATCGGGCACAGATACGCAGTATTTT.